These 20 T cell receptor beta chains came from one sample sequenced in a study of blood T cell repertoires in COVID-19. Method: immunoSEQ multiplex PCR; TCRdb's copy keeps in-frame clones and lacks some. Of about 170,000 clones listed, less than 85% are singletons. Sequences were obtained from peripheral blood. Receptors were obtained from a woman older than 75 with acute or convalescent COVID-19.

This sequence joins TRBV30 and TRBJ1-2; TRBD1 is a possible D gene (6 bases). The germline V gene encodes CDR1 GTSNPN and CDR2 SVGIG (reference sequence). The CDR3 consists of 13 residues. Here the CDR3 DNA reads TGTGCGCTGTCTGGGGGCCCCTCCGGTGGCTACACCTTC. Protein product: CALSGGPSGGYTF. Full variable domain (rest looked up from reference TRBV30 and TRBJ1-2): SQTIHQWPATLVQPVGSPLSLECTVEGTSNPNLYWYRQAAGRGLQLLFYSVGIGQISSEVPQNLSASRPQDRQFILSSKKLLLSDSGFYLCALSGGPSGGYTFGSGTRLTVV.

This clone was counted only a few times. CDR3 sequence reads: CASSIQGAKVRVLSGANVLTF. The DNA for the CDR3 is TGTGCCAGTAGTATTCAGGGGGCAAAAGTTCGGGTTCTCTCTGGGGCCAACGTCCTGACTTTC. The rearrangement uses TRBV19 and TRBJ2-6; 8 nucleotides line up with TRBD1. Germline CDR1 reads LNHDA; CDR2 reads SQIVND (reference sequence). The CDR3 covers 21 residues. The trim removed 3 bases at V and 0 bases at J, leaving 16 bases unmatched.

The rearrangement uses TRBV18 and TRBJ1-2; no reliable D call. The germline gives CDR1 KGHSH, CDR2 LQKENI. V shed 2 bases and J shed 4 bases, with 11 bases lying between them. This CDR3 comprises 14 residues. DNA for the CDR3: TGTGCCAGCTCACCAAGCGTTTTGGGCTATGGCTACACCTTC. It is translated as CASSPSVLGYGYTF.

CDR3 protein: CASRRTENSNQPQHF. In DNA form, the CDR3 reads TGTGCCAGCAGACGAACAGAGAATAGCAATCAGCCCCAGCATTTT. V is TRBV6-5 and J is TRBJ1-5; D uncertain. V lost 6 bases and J lost 0, with 12 bases in between. Germline assignment: CDR1 MNHEY and CDR2 SVGAGI. The CDR3 length is 15 residues.

The chain has TRBV4-1 and TRBJ2-1; 7 nucleotides align to TRBD1. This CDR3 contains 15 residues. V was clipped by 0 bases and J by 6 bases; unmatched bases: 5. Germline lookup yields CDR1 MGHRA and CDR2 YSYEKL. The CDR3 sequence is CASSQEGQQSNEQFF. CDR3 in DNA: TGCGCCAGCAGCCAAGAGGGACAGCAGAGCAATGAGCAGTTCTTC.

The chain recombines TRBV11-2 with TRBJ2-2; maybe TRBD1 (6 bases). V was cut by 2 bases and J by 0 bases, with 10 bases left in between. CDR3 size: 16 residues. Germline CDR1 SGHAT, CDR2 FQNNGV. The CDR3 is CASSLRAGANTGELFF. The CDR3 coding sequence is TGTGCCAGCAGCTTAAGAGCAGGGGCGAACACCGGGGAGCTGTTTTTT.

This chain connects TRBV10-3 to TRBJ2-2; 11 bases are shared with TRBD2. This CDR3 is 17 amino acids long. CDR1 and CDR2 (germline): ENHRY, SYGVKD. V shed 4 bases and J 1 base; nucleotides not matched to a gene: 5. The CDR3 bases are TGTGCCATCAGTGTAGCCGGGACTAGCGGGAACACCGGGGAGCTGTTTTTT. This gives the protein CAISVAGTSGNTGELFF.

This clone was seen just once. The chain has TRBV2 and TRBJ2-7; D is uncertain. V lost 7 bases, J lost 5 bases, and 9 bases lay in between. Germline CDR1 reads SNHLY; CDR2 reads FYNNEI. This CDR3 is 11 amino acids long. CDR3 sequence: CASTFRDEQYF. The DNA of the CDR3 is TGTGCCAGCACCTTTCGGGACGAGCAGTACTTC.

J is TRBJ1-5 and V is TRBV5-1; 7 bases agree with TRBD1. This CDR3 is built from 13 residues. V lost 4 bases, J lost 5 bases, and 3 bases stayed unmatched. The germline V gene has CDR1 SGHRS and CDR2 YFSETQ. The CDR3 DNA sequence: TGCGCCAGCAGCCCAGGACAGGATCAGCCCCAGCATTTT. Its translation: CASSPGQDQPQHF.

V is TRBV5-5 and J is TRBJ2-2; unclear D gene. Trimming pared 2 bases from V and 5 bases from J, leaving 4 bases between. CDR3 length: 12 amino acids. The germline gives CDR1 SGHKS, CDR2 YYEKEE (reference sequence). The CDR3 sequence: CASSFQTGELFF. Here the CDR3 DNA reads TGTGCCAGCAGCTTTCAAACCGGGGAGCTGTTTTTT.

The chain uses TRBV6-5 and TRBJ2-1, with 11 bases that match TRBD2. CDR1 MNHEY and CDR2 SVGAGI come from the germline V gene. The CDR3 is 15 residues long. V dropped 0 bases and J dropped 8; count of bases not matched to a gene: 3. CDR3 sequence (DNA): TGTGCCAGCAGTTACTCCCTAGCGGGAGGCCATGAGCAGTTCTTC. It translates to CASSYSLAGGHEQFF.

This clone was observed many times. The V gene is TRBV7-9, the J gene TRBJ1-1; the D gene is possibly TRBD1 (5 bases). Trimming stripped 5 bases from V and 8 bases from J, with 21 bases between. The length of the CDR3 is 15 residues. CDR1 is SEHNR, CDR2 FQNEAQ, per germline (reference sequence). The CDR3 here is CASSAPGGTSGEAFF. CDR3 sequence (DNA): TGTGCCAGCAGCGCCCCGGGCGGGACCTCGGGCGAAGCTTTCTTT.

This clone appeared a few times. The chain couples TRBV7-2 to TRBJ2-5; TRBD1 might be the D (5 bases). Germline V gives CDR1 SGHTA, CDR2 FQGNSA. This CDR3 is 14 amino acids long. The ends were cut back, 5 bases at V and 5 bases at J, with 15 bases in the middle. The CDR3 loop is CASSPFGAGETQYF. DNA for the CDR3: TGTGCCAGCAGCCCCTTTGGGGCCGGGGAGACCCAGTACTTC.

This clone was seen just once. The V gene is TRBV27, the J gene TRBJ2-7; maybe TRBD2 (8 bases). Germline CDR1 MNHEY, CDR2 SMNVEV (reference sequence). V lost 2 bases, J lost 4 bases, and 24 bases lay in between. There are 18 residues in the CDR3. CDR3 sequence reads: CASSLGASGSDRVYEQYF. For the CDR3, the DNA is TGTGCCAGCAGTTTAGGTGCTAGCGGGTCAGACAGGGTATACGAGCAGTACTTC.

In this sample, this clone turned up a few times. The DNA of the CDR3 is TGTGCCAGCAGCTTAGGAAGGAGGGGCAATGAGCAGTTCTTC. Protein sequence: CASSLGRRGNEQFF. V usage is TRBV7-8 and J usage is TRBJ2-1, with TRBD2 as a possible D gene (6 bases). The CDR3 loop spans 14 amino acids. V dropped 1 base and J dropped 6 bases, with 10 bases sitting between them. Per the germline V gene, CDR1 is SGHVS and CDR2 is FQNEAQ.

The chain uses TRBV5-1 and TRBJ2-1, with a tentative D call TRBD2 (5 bases). Germline values: CDR1 SGHRS, CDR2 YFSETQ. The CDR3 extends over 17 amino acids. V was pared by 5 bases and J by 4 bases, with 22 bases between. The CDR3 sequence: CASRRAAGGGEYNEQFF. The CDR3 DNA reads as TGCGCCAGCAGGAGAGCGGCAGGAGGAGGAGAGTACAATGAGCAGTTCTTC.

The chain uses TRBV3-1 (or the pseudogene TRBV3-2) and TRBJ1-1; 7 nucleotides line up with TRBD1. V trimming: 6 bases; J trimming: 4 bases; junction bases outside the gene matches: 8. CDR1 is LGHDT, CDR2 YNNKEL, per germline (reference sequence). CDR3 size: 14 residues. Here the CDR3 reads CASSLGQAGTEAFF. CDR3 nucleotide sequence: TGTGCCAGCAGTCTAGGACAGGCCGGCACTGAAGCTTTCTTT.

CDR3 coding DNA: TGTGCCAGCAGCAAATCTACAAAGCGGGAGGCGGGTGAGCAGTTCTTC. Translating it yields CASSKSTKREAGEQFF. This chain connects TRBV21-1 to TRBJ2-1; the listed D gene, TRBD2, was not tested against the DNA. TRBV21-1 has pseudogene status. This CDR3 contains 16 residues.

V is TRBV7-6 and J is TRBJ2-5, with TRBD1 as a possible D gene (6 bases). This CDR3 has 14 residues. Trimming stripped 2 bases from V and 0 bases from J, with 7 bases between. Germline V gene data show CDR1 as SGHVS and CDR2 as FNYEAQ. CDR3 in DNA: TGTGCCAGCAGCTTACAGGGGTACCAAGAGACCCAGTACTTC. This sequence encodes CASSLQGYQETQYF.

V gene TRBV7-2 combines with J gene TRBJ2-2; 12 nucleotides agree with TRBD2. The CDR3 is made up of 16 amino acids. Germline assignment: CDR1 SGHTA and CDR2 FQGNSA. V was clipped by 4 bases and J by 3 bases; unmatched bases: 3. CDR3 sequence reads: CASSWTSGIYTGELFF. CDR3 sequence (DNA): TGTGCCAGCAGCTGGACTAGCGGGATCTACACCGGGGAGCTGTTTTTT. The entire variable domain, with the rest obtained from reference TRBV7-2 and TRBJ2-2, is as follows: GAGVSQSPSNKVTEKGKDVELRCDPISGHTALYWYRQSLGQGLEFLIYFQGNSAPDKSGLPSDRFSAERTGGSVSTLTIQRTQQEDSAVYLCASSWTSGIYTGELFFGEGSRLTVL.